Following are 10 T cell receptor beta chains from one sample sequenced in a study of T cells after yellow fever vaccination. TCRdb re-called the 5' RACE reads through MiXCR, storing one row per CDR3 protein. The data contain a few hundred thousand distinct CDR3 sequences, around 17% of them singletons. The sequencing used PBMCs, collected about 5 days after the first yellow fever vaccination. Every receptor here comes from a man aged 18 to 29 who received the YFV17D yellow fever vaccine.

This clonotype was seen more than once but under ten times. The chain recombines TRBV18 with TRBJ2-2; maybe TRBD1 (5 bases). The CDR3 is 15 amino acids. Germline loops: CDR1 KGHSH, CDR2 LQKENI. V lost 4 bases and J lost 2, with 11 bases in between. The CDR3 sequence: CASSRSRANTGELFF. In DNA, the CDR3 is TGTGCCAGCTCACGAAGCAGGGCCAACACCGGGGAGCTGTTTTTT.

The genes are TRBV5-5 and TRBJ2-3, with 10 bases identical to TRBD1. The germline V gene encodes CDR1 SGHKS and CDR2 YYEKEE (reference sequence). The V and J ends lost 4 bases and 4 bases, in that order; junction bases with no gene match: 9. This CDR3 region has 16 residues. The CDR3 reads CASSPGQGFMSDTQYF. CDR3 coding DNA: TGTGCCAGCAGCCCGGGACAGGGGTTTATGTCAGATACGCAGTATTTT.

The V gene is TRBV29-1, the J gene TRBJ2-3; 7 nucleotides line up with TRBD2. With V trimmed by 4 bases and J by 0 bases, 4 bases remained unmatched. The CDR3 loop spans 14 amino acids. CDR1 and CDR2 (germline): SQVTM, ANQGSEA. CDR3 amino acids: CSVGERGSTDTQYF. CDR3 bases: TGCAGCGTTGGTGAGCGGGGAAGCACAGATACGCAGTATTTT.

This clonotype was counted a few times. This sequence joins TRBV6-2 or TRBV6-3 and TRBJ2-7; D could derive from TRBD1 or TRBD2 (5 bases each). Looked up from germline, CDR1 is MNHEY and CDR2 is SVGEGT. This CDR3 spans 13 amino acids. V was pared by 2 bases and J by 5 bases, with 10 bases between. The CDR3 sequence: CASSYDRGDEQYF. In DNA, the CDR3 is TGTGCCAGCAGTTACGATAGGGGAGACGAGCAGTACTTC.

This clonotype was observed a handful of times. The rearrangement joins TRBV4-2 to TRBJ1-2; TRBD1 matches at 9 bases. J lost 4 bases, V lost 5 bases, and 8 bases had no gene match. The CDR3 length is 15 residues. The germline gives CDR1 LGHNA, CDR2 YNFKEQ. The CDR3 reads CASSSAGQGTYGYTF. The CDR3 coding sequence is TGTGCCAGCAGCTCGGCGGGACAGGGAACCTATGGCTACACCTTC.

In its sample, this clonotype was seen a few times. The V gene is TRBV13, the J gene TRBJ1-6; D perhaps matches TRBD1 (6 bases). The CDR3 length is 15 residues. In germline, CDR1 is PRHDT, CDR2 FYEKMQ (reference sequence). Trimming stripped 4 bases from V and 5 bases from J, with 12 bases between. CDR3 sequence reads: CASSSEDSDNSPLHF. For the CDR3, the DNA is TGTGCCAGCAGCTCAGAGGACAGCGATAATTCACCCCTCCACTTT. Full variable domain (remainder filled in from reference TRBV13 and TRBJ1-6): AAGVIQSPRHLIKEKRETATLKCYPIPRHDTVYWYQQGPGQDPQFLISFYEKMQSDKGSIPDRFSAQQFSDYHSELNMSSLELGDSALYFCASSSEDSDNSPLHFGNGTRLTVT.

The CDR3 DNA follows: TGTGCCAGCAGTGTCAGGGTGTGGGTGGTAAGTCAGCCCCAGCATTTT. It yields the protein CASSVRVWVVSQPQHF. This chain links TRBV6-1 with TRBJ1-5; weak D call: TRBD1 (5 bases). Between the trimmed V and J ends, which lost 4 bases and 6 bases, there was a span of 19 bases. Germline CDR1 is MNHNS and CDR2 is SASEGT. The CDR3 loop spans 16 amino acids.

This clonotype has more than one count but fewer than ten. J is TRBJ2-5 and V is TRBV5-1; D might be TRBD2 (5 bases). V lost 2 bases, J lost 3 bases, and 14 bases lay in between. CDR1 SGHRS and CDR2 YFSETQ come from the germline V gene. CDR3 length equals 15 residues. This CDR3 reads CASSFFGGPKETQYF. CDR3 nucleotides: TGCGCCAGCAGCTTCTTTGGCGGGCCTAAAGAGACCCAGTACTTC.

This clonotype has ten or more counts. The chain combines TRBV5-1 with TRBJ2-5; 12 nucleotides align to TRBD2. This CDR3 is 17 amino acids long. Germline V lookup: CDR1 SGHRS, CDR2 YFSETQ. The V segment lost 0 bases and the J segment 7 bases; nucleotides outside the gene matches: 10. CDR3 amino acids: CASSLGLAGASESTQYF. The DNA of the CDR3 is TGCGCCAGCAGCTTGGGACTAGCGGGGGCCTCGGAGTCGACCCAGTACTTC. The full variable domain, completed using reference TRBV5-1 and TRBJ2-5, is KAGVTQTPRYLIKTRGQQVTLSCSPISGHRSVSWYQQTPGQGLQFLFEYFSETQRNKGNFPGRFSGRQFSNSRSEMNVSTLELGDSALYLCASSLGLAGASESTQYFGPGTRLLVL.

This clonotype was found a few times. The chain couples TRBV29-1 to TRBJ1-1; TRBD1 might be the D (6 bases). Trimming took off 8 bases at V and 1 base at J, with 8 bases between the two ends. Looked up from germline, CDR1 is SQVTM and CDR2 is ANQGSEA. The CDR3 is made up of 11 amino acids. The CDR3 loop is CSYRENTEAFF. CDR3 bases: TGCAGCTACAGGGAGAACACTGAAGCTTTCTTT.